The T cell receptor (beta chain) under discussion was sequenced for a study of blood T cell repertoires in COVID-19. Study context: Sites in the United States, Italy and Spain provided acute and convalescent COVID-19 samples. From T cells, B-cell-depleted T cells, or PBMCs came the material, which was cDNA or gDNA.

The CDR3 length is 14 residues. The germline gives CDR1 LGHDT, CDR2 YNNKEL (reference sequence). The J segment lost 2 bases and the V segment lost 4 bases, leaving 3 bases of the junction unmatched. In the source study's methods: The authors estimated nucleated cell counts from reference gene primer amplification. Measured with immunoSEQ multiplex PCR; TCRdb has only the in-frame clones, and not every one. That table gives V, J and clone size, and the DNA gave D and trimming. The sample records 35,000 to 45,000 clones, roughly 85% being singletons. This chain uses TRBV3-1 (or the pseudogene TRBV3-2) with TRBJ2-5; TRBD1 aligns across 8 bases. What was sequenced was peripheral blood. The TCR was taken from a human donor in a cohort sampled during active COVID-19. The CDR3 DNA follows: TGTGCCAGCAGCCCCACAGGGGGGCAAGAGACCCAGTACTTC. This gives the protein CASSPTGGQETQYF.